The entry below gives a single T cell receptor beta chain sequence along with its context. 5'RACE template switching with UMIs produced the TCR beta cDNA. TCRdb reprocessed the 5' RACE reads and keeps a single row for each CDR3 protein, giving no DNA. The sample yields some 340,000 distinct CDR3 sequences, of which the top ten take up around 5.2%. These data belong to a study of T cells expressing NK-cell markers. CDR1 SQVTM and CDR2 ANQGSEA come from the germline V gene. The CDR3 loop spans 16 amino acids. The receptor comes from a man aged 18 to 69 in good health. Sequencing was performed on blood T cells: a sorted CD56 or NKG2C T cell subset, CD4+ or CD8+ T cells, or bulk PBMC T cells (not recorded which). J is TRBJ2-1 and V is TRBV29-1; the D call of TRBD2 rests on TCRdb alone, since no DNA is present to check it. CDR3 protein: CSVHGASRTKGYEQFF.